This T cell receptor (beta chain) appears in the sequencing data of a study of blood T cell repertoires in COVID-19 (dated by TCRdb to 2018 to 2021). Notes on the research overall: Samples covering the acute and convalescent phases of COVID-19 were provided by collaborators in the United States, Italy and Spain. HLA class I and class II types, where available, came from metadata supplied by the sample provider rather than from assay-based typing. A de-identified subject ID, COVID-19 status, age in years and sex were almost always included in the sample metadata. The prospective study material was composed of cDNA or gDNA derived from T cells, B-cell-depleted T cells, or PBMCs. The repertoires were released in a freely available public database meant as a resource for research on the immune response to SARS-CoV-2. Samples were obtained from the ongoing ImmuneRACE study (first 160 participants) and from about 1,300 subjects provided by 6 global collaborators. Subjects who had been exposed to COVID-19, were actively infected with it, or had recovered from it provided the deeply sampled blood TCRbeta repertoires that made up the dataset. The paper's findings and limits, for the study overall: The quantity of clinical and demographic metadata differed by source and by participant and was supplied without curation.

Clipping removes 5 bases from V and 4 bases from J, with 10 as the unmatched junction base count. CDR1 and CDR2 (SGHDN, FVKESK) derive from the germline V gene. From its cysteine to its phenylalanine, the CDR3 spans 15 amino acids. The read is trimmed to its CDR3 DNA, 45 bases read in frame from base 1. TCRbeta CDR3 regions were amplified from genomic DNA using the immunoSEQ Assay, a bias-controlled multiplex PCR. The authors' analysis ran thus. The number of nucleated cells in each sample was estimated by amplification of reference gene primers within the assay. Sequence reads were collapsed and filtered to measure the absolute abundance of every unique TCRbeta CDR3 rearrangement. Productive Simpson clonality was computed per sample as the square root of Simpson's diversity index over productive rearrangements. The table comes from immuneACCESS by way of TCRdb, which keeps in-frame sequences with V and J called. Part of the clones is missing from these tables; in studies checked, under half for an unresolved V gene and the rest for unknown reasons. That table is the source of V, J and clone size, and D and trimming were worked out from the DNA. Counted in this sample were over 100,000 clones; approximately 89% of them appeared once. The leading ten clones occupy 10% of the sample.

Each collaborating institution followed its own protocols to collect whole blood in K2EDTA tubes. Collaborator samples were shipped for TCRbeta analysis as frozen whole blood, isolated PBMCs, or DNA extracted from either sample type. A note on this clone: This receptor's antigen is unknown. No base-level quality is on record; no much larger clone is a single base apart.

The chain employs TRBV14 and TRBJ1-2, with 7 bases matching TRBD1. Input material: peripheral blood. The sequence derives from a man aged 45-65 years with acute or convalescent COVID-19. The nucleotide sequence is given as TGTGCCAGCAGCTTGACTCGACAGGGCCCCTATGGCTACACCTTC. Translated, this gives CASSLTRQGPYGYTF.